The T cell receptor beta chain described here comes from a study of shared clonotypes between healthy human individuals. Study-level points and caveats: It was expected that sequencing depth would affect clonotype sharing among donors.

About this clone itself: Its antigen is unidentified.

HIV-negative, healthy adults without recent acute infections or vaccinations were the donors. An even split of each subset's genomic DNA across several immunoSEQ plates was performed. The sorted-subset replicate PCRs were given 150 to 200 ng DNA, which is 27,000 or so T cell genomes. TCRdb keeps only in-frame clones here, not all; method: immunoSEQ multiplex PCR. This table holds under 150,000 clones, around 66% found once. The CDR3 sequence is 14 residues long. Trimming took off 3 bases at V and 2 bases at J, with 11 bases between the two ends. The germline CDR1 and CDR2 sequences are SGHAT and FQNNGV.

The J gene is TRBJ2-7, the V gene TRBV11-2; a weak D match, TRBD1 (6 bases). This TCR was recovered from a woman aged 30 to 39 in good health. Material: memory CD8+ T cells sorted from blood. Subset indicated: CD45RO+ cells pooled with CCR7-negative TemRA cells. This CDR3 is CASSLMTGAYEQYF. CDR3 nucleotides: TGTGCCAGCAGCTTGATGACAGGAGCCTACGAGCAGTACTTC. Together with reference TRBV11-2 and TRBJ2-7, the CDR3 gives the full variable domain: EAGVAQSPRYKIIEKRQSVAFWCNPISGHATLYWYQQILGQGPKLLIQFQNNGVVDDSQLPKDRFSAERLKGVDSTLKIQPAKLEDSAVYLCASSLMTGAYEQYFGPGTRLTVT.